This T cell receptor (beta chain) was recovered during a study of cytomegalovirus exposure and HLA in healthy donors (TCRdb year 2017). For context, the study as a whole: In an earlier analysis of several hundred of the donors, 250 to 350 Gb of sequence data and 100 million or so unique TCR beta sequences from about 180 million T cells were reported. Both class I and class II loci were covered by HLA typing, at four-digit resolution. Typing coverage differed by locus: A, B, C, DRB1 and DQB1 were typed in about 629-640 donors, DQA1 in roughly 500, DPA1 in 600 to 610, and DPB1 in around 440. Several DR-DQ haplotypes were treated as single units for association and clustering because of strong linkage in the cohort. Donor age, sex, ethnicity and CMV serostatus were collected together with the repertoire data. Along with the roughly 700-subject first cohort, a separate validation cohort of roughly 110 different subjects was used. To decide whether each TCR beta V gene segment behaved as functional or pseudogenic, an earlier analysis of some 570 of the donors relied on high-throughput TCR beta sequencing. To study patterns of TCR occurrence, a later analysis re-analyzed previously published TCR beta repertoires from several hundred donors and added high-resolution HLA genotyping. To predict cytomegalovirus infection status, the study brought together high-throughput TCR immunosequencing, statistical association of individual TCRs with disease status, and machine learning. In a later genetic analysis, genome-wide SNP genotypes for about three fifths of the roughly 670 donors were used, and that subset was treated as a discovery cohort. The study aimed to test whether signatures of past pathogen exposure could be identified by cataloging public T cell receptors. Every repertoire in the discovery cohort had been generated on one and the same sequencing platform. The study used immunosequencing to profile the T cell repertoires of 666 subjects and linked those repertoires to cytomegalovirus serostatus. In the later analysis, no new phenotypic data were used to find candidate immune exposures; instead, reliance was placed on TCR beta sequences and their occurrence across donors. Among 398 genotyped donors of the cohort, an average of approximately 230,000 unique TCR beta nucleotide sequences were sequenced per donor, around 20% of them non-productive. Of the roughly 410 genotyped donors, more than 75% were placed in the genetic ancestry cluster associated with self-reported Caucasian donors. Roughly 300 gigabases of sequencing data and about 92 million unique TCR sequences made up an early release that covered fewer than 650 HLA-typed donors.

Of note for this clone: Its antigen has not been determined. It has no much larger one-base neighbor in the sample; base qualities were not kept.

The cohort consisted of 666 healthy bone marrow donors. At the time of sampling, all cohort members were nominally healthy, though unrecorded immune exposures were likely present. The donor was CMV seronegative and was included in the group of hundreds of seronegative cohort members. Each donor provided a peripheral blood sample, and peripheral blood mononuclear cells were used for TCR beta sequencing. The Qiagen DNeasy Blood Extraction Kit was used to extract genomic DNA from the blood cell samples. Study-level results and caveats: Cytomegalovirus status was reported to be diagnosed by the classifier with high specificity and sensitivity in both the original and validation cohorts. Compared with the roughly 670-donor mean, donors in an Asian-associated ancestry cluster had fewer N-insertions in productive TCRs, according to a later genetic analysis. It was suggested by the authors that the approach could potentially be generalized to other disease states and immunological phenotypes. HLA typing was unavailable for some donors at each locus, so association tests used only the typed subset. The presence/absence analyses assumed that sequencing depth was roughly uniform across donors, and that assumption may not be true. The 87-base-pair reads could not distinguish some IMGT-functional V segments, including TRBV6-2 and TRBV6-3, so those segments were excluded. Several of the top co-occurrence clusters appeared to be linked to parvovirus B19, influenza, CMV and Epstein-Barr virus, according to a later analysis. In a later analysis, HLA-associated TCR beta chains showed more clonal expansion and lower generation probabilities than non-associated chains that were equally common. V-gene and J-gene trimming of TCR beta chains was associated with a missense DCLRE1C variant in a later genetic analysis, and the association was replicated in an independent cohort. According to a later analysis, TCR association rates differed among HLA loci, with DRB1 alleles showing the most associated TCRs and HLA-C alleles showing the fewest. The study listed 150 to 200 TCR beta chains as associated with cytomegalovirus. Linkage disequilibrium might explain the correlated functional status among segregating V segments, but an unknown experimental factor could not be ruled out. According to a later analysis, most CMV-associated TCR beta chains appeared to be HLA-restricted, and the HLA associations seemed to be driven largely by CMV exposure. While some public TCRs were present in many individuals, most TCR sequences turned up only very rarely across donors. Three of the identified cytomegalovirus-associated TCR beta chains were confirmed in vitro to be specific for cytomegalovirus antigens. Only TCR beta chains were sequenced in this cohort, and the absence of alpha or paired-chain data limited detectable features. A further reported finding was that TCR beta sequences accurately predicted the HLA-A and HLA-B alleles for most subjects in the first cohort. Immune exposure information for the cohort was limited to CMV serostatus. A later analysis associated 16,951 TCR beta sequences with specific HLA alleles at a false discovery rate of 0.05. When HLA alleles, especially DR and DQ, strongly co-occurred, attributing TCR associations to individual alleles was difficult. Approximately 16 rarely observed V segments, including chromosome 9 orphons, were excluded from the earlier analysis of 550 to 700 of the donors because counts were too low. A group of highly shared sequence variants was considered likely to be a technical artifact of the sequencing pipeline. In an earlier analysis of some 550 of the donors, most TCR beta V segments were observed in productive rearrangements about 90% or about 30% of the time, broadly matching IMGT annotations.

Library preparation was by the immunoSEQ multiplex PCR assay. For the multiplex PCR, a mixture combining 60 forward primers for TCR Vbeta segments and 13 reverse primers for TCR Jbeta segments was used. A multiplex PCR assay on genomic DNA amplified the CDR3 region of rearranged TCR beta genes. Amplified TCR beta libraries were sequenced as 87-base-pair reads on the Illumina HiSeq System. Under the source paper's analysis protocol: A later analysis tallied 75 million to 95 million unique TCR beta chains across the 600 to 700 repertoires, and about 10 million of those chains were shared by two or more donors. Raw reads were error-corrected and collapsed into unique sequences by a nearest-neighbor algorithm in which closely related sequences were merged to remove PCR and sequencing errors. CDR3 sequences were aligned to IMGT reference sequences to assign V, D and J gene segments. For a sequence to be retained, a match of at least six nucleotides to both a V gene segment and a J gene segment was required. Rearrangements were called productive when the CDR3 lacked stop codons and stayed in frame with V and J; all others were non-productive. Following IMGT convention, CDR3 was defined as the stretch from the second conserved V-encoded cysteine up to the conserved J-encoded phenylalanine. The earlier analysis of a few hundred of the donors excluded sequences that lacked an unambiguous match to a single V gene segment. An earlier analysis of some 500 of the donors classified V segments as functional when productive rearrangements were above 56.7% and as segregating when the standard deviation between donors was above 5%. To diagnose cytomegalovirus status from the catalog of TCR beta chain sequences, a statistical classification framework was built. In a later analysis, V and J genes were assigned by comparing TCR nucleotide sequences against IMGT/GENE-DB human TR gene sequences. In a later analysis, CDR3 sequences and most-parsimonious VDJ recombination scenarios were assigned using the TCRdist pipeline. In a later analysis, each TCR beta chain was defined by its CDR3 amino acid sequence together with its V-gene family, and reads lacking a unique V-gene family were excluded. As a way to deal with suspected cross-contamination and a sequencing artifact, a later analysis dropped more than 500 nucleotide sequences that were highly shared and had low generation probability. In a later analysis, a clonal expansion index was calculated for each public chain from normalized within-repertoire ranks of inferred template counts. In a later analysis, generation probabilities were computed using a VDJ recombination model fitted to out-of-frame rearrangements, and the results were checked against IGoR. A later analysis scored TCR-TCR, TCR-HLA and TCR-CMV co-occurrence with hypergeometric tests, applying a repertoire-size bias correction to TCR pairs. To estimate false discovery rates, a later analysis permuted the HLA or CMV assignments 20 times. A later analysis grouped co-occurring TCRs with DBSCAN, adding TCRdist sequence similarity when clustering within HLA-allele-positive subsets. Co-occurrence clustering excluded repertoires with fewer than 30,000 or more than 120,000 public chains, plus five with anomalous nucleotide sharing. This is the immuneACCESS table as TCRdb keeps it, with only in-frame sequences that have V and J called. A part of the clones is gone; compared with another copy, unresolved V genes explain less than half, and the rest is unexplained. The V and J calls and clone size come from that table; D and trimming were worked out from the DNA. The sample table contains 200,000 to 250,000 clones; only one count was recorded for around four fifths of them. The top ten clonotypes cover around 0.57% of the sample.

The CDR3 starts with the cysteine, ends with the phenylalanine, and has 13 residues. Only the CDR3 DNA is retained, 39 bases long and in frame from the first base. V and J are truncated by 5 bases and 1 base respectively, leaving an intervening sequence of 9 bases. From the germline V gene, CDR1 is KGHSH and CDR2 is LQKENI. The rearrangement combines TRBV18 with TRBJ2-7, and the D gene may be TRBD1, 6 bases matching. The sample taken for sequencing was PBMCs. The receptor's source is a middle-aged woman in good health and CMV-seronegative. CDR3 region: CASSGGGSYEQYF. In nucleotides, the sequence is TGTGCCAGCTCAGGGGGCGGGTCCTACGAGCAGTACTTC. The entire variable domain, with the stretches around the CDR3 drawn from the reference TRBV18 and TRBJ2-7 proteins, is NAGVMQNPRHLVRRRGQEARLRCSPMKGHSHVYWYRQLPEEGLKFMVYLQKENIIDESGMPKERFSAEFPKEGPSILRIQQVVRGDSAAYFCASSGGGSYEQYFGPGTRLTVT.